This T cell receptor (beta chain) was found in a study of T cell changes during pregnancy in multiple sclerosis. Method: immunoSEQ multiplex PCR; TCRdb's copy keeps in-frame clones and lacks some. The data show tens of thousands of clones, 85% to 90% seen once. The TCR comes from a female donor with multiple sclerosis, enrolled in a pregnancy study. Sample: CD8+ T cells from peripheral blood mononuclear cells, taken after pregnancy.

The CDR3 region has the DNA TGTGCCAGCTCACCACCGGGACAGCCCTACGAGCAGTACTTC. Translating gives CASSPPGQPYEQYF. This rearrangement joins TRBV18 to TRBJ2-7; 7 positions agree with TRBD1. The CDR3 loop spans 14 amino acids. The germline V gene has CDR1 KGHSH and CDR2 LQKENI. The V segment lost 0 bases and the J segment 2 bases; nucleotides outside the gene matches: 1.